This T cell receptor beta chain originates from a study of cytomegalovirus exposure and HLA in healthy donors. PCR primers comprised 60 Vbeta and 13 Jbeta primers. Assay: immunoSEQ multiplex PCR; the TCRdb copy retains only in-frame clones and omits some. The sample gives fewer than 80,000 clones, approximately 82% of which show up once; 20% to 25% is in the top ten. This CDR3 region has 15 residues. Germline V CDR1 and CDR2: SGHRS, YFSETQ. Losses at the gene ends were 7 bases for V and 0 bases for J; bases not matched to a gene: 6. Material: PBMCs. This rearrangement joins TRBV5-1 to TRBJ2-3, with TRBD2 matching over 9 bases. The sequence derives from a woman in her thirties or forties in good health and CMV-seropositive. CDR3 DNA sequence: TGCGCCAGCTCCTACCTAGCGGGGAGCACAGATACGCAGTATTTT. This translates into CASSYLAGSTDTQYF.